Each of the 5 T cell receptor beta chains below was sequenced from the same sample in a study of blood T cell repertoires in COVID-19. The protocol was immunoSEQ multiplex PCR, while the TCRdb copy is restricted to in-frame clones and leaves out a portion. Of more than 95,000 clones listed, about 90% are singletons. Sequencing was carried out using peripheral blood. The receptors shown here come from a man aged 50 to 60 with acute or convalescent COVID-19.

V usage is TRBV9 and J usage is TRBJ1-3, with D hard to call. This CDR3 spans 13 amino acids. CDR1 is SGDLS and CDR2 is YYNGEE in the germline V gene. Trimming cost V 4 bases and J 0 bases, with 5 bases left between them. The CDR3 protein is CASSSDSGNTIYF. The DNA of the CDR3 is TGTGCCAGCAGCTCAGACTCTGGAAACACCATATATTTT. Drawing the rest from reference TRBV9 and TRBJ1-3, the complete variable domain is DSGVTQTPKHLITATGQRVTLRCSPRSGDLSVYWYQQSLDQGLQFLIQYYNGEERAKGNILERFSAQQFPDLHSELNLSSLELGDSALYFCASSSDSGNTIYFGEGSWLTVV.

This chain uses TRBV29-1 with TRBJ2-3; 12 bases map to TRBD1. This CDR3 contains 16 residues. Germline V CDR1 and CDR2: SQVTM, ANQGSEA. The V segment lost 0 bases and the J segment 6 bases; nucleotides outside the gene matches: 7. In nucleotides, the CDR3 is TGCAGCGTTGAAGAACGCGGGACAGGGGGCTTCGATACGCAGTATTTT. This codes for CSVEERGTGGFDTQYF.

J is TRBJ1-6 and V is TRBV30; D gene uncertain. V was clipped by 0 bases and J by 14 bases, with 5 bases between them. The germline gives CDR1 GTSNPN, CDR2 SVGIG (reference sequence). The CDR3 spans 10 residues. CDR3 sequence (DNA): TGTGCCTGGAGTGTGGAGGCCCTCCACTTT. It encodes CAWSVEALHF.

V gene TRBV28 combines with J gene TRBJ1-1; the D is unclear. Trimming shortened V by 3 bases and J by 0 bases, and 14 bases separated the two germline ends. The CDR3 contains 16 residues. From germline, CDR1 is MDHEN and CDR2 SYDVKM. As DNA, the CDR3 is TGTGCCAGCAGTTTTCCCCTCAGAGGCCTGAACACTGAAGCTTTCTTT. It codes for CASSFPLRGLNTEAFF.

The chain recombines TRBV6-2 or TRBV6-3 with TRBJ1-6; possibly TRBD1 for D (5 bases). CDR3 length equals 15 residues. The V end lost 6 bases, the J end lost 5 bases, and 14 bases lay between the germline ends. Germline V gene sequence: CDR1 MNHEY, CDR2 SVGEGT. CDR3 coding DNA: TGTGCCAGCAGCCTAGGGACTGCCGATAATTCACCCCTCCACTTT. Amino acid sequence: CASSLGTADNSPLHF.